Listed below are T cell receptor beta chains from one sample, sequenced in a study of cytomegalovirus exposure and HLA in healthy donors. Data came from immunoSEQ multiplex PCR; TCRdb stores just in-frame clones and leaves some out. The table has 95,000 to 150,000 clones, over 75% seen once; the top ten hold 2.1%. The sequencing input was PBMCs. These receptors were obtained from a young man in good health and CMV-seronegative. CDR3s leave out the opening cysteine and the closing phenylalanine or tryptophan. Some rows mark clone size as missing; the rest say once, few, many or name a class of expanded clone.

J: TRBJ1-1; size: -; V: TRBV19; CDR3: ASRDRPNTEAF
J: TRBJ1-5; size: -; V: TRBV28; CDR3: ASSFRLLSQGQPQH
J: TRBJ1-6; size: -; V: TRBV5-5; CDR3: ASSLGTRFTGQSPLH
J: TRBJ1-5; size: -; V: TRBV19; CDR3: ASSIGGPGTRYSNQPQH
J: TRBJ1-4; size: once; V: TRBV2; CDR3: ASSDKLTDEKLF
J: TRBJ2-5; size: few; V: TRBV4-3; CDR3: ASSQGPQGNQAETQY
J: TRBJ2-5; size: -; V: TRBV30; CDR3: AWSVGAGGGETQY
J: TRBJ1-1; size: -; V: TRBV7-2; CDR3: ASSLGLGAGFGEAF
J: TRBJ2-2; size: -; V: TRBV28; CDR3: ASRAEGQGGAGELF
J: TRBJ2-1; size: few; V: TRBV5-6; CDR3: ASSWGRGSSYNEQF
J: TRBJ1-3; size: few; V: TRBV4-2; CDR3: ASSQQGQTYSGNTIY
J: TRBJ2-1; size: -; V: TRBV5-4; CDR3: ASSPPRGGGDEQF
J: TRBJ2-3; size: -; V: TRBV9; CDR3: ASSPQYGGVTDTQY
J: TRBJ1-2; size: few; V: TRBV5-6; CDR3: ASSAGQGVYGYT
J: TRBJ1-1; size: few; V: TRBV29-1; CDR3: SVLPRGTEAF
J: TRBJ2-3; size: -; V: TRBV6-5; CDR3: ASESGEGTDTQY
J: TRBJ2-2; size: -; V: TRBV28; CDR3: ASSLFFGGEYTGELF
J: TRBJ1-2; size: -; V: TRBV18; CDR3: ASSLSREGYGYT
J: TRBJ1-2; size: -; V: TRBV2; CDR3: ASSEGKDRAGYT
J: TRBJ2-2; size: -; V: TRBV13; CDR3: ASSPPDRAGTGELF
J: TRBJ2-7; size: -; V: TRBV21-1; CDR3: ASSKDGEQGDTYEQY
J: TRBJ2-5; size: -; V: TRBV28; CDR3: ASSSLAGGETQY
J: TRBJ1-1; size: -; V: TRBV2; CDR3: ASSEWAGENTEAF
J: TRBJ1-5; size: -; V: TRBV19; CDR3: ASRGLNQPQH
J: TRBJ1-4; size: -; V: TRBV30; CDR3: AWDQGGSEKLF
J: TRBJ2-5; size: -; V: TRBV27; CDR3: ASSSIRGGRETQY
J: TRBJ2-2; size: -; V: TRBV19; CDR3: ASSIIRQVHTGELF
J: TRBJ2-6; size: -; V: TRBV12-5; CDR3: ASGLARGGSGANGLT
J: TRBJ1-5; size: -; V: TRBV6-6; CDR3: ASSPNNNQPQH
J: TRBJ2-5; size: -; V: TRBV5-8; CDR3: ASSPPVGRGPYQETQY
J: TRBJ2-7; size: -; V: TRBV5-5; CDR3: ASSQIGGFSEQY
J: TRBJ1-5; size: -; V: TRBV5-4; CDR3: ASSLGAGGSNQPQH
J: TRBJ2-3; size: -; V: TRBV13; CDR3: ASSLGTPEWGGTQY
J: TRBJ1-1; size: -; V: TRBV29-1; CDR3: SVAAGAADTEAF
J: TRBJ2-5; size: -; V: TRBV5-1; CDR3: ASSLGRGDSETQY
J: TRBJ1-1; size: -; V: TRBV2; CDR3: ASRTGDYASTEAF
J: TRBJ2-1; size: -; V: TRBV2; CDR3: ASKNEGGAFRF
J: TRBJ1-2; size: once; V: TRBV7-9; CDR3: ASSLGTGSGNYGYT
J: TRBJ2-3; size: -; V: TRBV2; CDR3: ASSEGLAGSTDTQY
J: TRBJ1-2; size: -; V: TRBV9; CDR3: ASSLLGQGKGYT
J: TRBJ2-3; size: -; V: TRBV5-1; CDR3: ASSWRTGGDSTDTQY
J: TRBJ2-7; size: -; V: TRBV5-1; CDR3: ASSQQGFYEQY
J: TRBJ1-3; size: -; V: TRBV6-5; CDR3: ASSPRQVGNTIY
J: TRBJ2-4; size: -; V: TRBV2; CDR3: ASSVTGKGDSQY
J: TRBJ2-2; size: -; V: TRBV28; CDR3: ASSGPGGLGLGELF
J: TRBJ2-7; size: -; V: TRBV2; CDR3: ASSGGLYEQY
J: TRBJ2-7; size: -; V: TRBV5-6; CDR3: ASSLGQGNSYEQY
J: TRBJ1-2; size: -; V: TRBV28; CDR3: ASSTKEGYT
J: TRBJ1-1; size: -; V: TRBV2; CDR3: ASSAGNTGTEAF
J: TRBJ2-1; size: -; V: TRBV2; CDR3: ASSARTGTSGGSSYNEQF
J: TRBJ2-3; size: -; V: TRBV7-8; CDR3: ASSLERDTQY
J: TRBJ2-3; size: -; V: TRBV5-5; CDR3: ASSLARVTGTDTQY
J: TRBJ2-3; size: -; V: TRBV5-1; CDR3: ASSLPSGGATDTQY
J: TRBJ2-1; size: -; V: TRBV27; CDR3: ASRTSGFYNEQF
J: TRBJ2-7; size: -; V: TRBV19; CDR3: ASSTAIHKGPSSYEQY
J: TRBJ2-1; size: -; V: TRBV9; CDR3: ASSVGARGGLNEQF